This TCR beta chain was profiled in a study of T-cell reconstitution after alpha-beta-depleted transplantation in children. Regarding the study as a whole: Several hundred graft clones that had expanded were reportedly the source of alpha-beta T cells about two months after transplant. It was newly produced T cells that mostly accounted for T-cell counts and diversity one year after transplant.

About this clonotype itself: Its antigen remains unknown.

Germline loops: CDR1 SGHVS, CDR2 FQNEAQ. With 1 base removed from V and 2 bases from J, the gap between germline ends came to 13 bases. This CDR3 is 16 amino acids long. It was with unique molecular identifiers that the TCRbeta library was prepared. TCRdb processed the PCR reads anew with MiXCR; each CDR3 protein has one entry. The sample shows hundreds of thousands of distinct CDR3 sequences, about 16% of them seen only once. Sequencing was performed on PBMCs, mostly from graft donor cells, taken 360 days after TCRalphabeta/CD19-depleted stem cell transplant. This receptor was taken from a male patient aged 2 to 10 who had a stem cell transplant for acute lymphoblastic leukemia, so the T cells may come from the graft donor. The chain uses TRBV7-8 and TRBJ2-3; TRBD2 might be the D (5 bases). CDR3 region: CASSLVPSSHTDTQYF. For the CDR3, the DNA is TGTGCCAGCAGCTTAGTACCTAGCAGCCACACAGATACGCAGTATTTT.